The clone carrying this T cell receptor beta chain was observed a few times. Its target is not known. This specimen belongs to a study of identical twins. cDNA carried unique molecular identifiers, and a universal primer site was added by template switching. TCRdb re-derived calls from the 5' RACE reads in MiXCR, one entry per CDR3 protein. The sample contains some 270,000 distinct CDR3 sequences, about 8% of which appear only once. Study-level results: Within beta out-of-frame sequences, the excess sharing observed between twins was weaker.

Per the germline V gene, CDR1 is DFQATT and CDR2 is SNEGSKA (reference sequence). V lost 5 bases, J lost 0 bases, and 8 bases lay in between. The CDR3 covers 13 residues. The same data also contributed to another study, on yellow fever vaccine responses in identical twins. That work states: Vaccine T cell responses of twins reportedly seemed partly convergent and partly personalized.

The receptor comes from a woman younger than 35 in good health. Sequenced: CD8+ T cells sorted from blood. This chain links TRBV20-1 with TRBJ2-4; D unresolved. CDR3 coding DNA: TGCAGTGCTCCGGACCTAGCCAAAAACATTCAGTACTTC. It translates to CSAPDLAKNIQYF.